The source of this T cell receptor (beta chain) is a study of long-term antiretroviral therapy in people with HIV. Study-level results: No data were available on ART adherence, viral resistance or therapy changes.

With respect to this clone: Its antigen remains unidentified.

The germline V gene encodes CDR1 MNHEY and CDR2 SMNVEV (reference sequence). This CDR3 has 14 amino acids. V lost 6 bases and J lost 3, with 12 bases in between. Survey-level resolution applied to immunoSEQ assay v3.0. Generated by immunoSEQ multiplex PCR, the TCRdb table keeps only in-frame clones and is missing some. The sample has around 19,000 clones; roughly nine tenths are singletons. The receptor was isolated from a woman in her thirties with HIV. V usage is TRBV27 and J usage is TRBJ1-3, with D possibly TRBD1 on 5 matching bases. The material sequenced was unsorted PBMCs, taken about 4.1 years before starting antiretroviral therapy. DNA for the CDR3: TGTGCCAGCAGATCAGGGAGCAGTGGAAACACCATATATTTT. Its translation is CASRSGSSGNTIYF.